This T cell receptor (beta chain) was recorded in a study of technical replicates of blood from four donors. Produced via immunoSEQ multiplex PCR; TCRdb's table is partial and in-frame only. Seen here are roughly 80,000 clones, about 96% observed once, and the top ten hold around 0.2%. The V segment lost 5 bases and the J segment 5 bases; nucleotides outside the gene matches: 5. This CDR3 is 13 amino acids long. Germline CDR1 reads SGHTA; CDR2 reads FQGTGA. This sequence originates from a human donor in good health. The chain combines TRBV7-3 with TRBJ2-5; 7 bases map to TRBD2. Sequencing input: T cells isolated from PBMCs. CDR3: CASSGRVGETQYF. CDR3 nucleotide sequence: TGTGCCAGCAGCGGGAGGGTAGGGGAGACCCAGTACTTC. Supplemented by reference TRBV7-3 and TRBJ2-5, the full variable domain reads GAGVSQTPSNKVTEKGKYVELRCDPISGHTALYWYRQSLGQGPEFLIYFQGTGAADDSGLPNDRFFAVRPEGSVSTLKIQRTERGDSAVYLCASSGRVGETQYFGPGTRLLVL.